The entry below gives a single T cell receptor (beta chain) sequence along with its context. These data originate in a study of early T cells in non-severe SARS-CoV-2 infection. Each CDR3 protein gets one entry after TCRdb re-called the 5' RACE reads with MiXCR. The table lists 50,000 to 70,000 distinct CDR3 sequences, 9.5% to 15% of them singletons. Germline V CDR1 and CDR2: LNHNV, YYDKDF (reference sequence). V shed 0 bases and J shed 2 bases, with 11 bases lying between them. CDR3 length: 16 amino acids. The material sequenced was whole blood. The TCR originated in an adult who was a healthcare worker with PCR-confirmed SARS-CoV-2 infection or an uninfected control (not recorded which). The chain couples TRBV15 to TRBJ1-5; weak D call: TRBD1 (5 bases). The CDR3 loop reads CATSRDQGYGNQPQHF. In nucleotides, the CDR3 is TGTGCCACCAGCAGAGACCAGGGTTATGGCAATCAGCCCCAGCATTTT.